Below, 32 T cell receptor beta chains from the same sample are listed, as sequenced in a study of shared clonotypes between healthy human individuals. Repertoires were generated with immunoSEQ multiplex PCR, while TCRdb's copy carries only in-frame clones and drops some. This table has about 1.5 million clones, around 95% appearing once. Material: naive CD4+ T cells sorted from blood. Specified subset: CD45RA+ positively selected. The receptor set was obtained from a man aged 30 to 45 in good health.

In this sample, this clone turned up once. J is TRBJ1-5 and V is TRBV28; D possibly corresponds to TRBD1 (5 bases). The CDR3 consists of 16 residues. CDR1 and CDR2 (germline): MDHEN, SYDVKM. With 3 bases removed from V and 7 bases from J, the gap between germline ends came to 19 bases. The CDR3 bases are TGTGCCAGCAGTTTGTGGGTAGCGGGAGGGGTCCAGCCCCAGCATTTT. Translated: CASSLWVAGGVQPQHF.

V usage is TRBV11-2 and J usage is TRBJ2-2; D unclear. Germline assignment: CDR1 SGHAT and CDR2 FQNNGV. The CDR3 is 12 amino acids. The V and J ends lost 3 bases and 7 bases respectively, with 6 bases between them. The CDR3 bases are TGTGCCAGCAGCTTCTCGGGCGGGGAGCTGTTTTTT. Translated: CASSFSGGELFF.

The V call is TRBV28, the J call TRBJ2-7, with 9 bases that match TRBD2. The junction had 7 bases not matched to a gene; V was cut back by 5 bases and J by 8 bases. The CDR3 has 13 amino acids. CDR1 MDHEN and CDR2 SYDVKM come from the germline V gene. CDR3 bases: TGTGCCAGCAGTACCGGACTAGCGCCTAAGCAGTACTTC. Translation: CASSTGLAPKQYF.

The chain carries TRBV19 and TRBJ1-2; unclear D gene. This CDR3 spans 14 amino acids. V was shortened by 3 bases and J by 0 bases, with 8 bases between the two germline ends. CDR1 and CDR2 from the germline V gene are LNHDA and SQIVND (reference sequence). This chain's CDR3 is CASSILDANYGYTF. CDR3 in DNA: TGTGCCAGTAGTATTCTAGACGCTAACTATGGCTACACCTTC.

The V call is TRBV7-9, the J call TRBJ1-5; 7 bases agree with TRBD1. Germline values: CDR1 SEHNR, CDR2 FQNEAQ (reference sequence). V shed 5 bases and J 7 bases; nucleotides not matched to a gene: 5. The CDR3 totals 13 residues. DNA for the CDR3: TGTGCCAGCAGCGTATCAGGGGGGCAGCCCCAGCATTTT. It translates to CASSVSGGQPQHF.

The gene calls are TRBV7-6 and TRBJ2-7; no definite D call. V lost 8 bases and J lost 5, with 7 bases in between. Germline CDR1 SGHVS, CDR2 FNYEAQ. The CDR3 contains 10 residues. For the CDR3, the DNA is TGTGCCAGCGGCCCCAACGAGCAGTACTTC. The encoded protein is CASGPNEQYF.

The CDR3: CASSLAPDSSYNEQFF. CDR3 bases: TGTGCCAGCAGCTTGGCCCCGGACTCAAGCTACAATGAGCAGTTCTTC. The chain employs TRBV5-4 and TRBJ2-1; TRBD2 might be the D (5 bases). Germline V gene lookup returns CDR1 SGHNT and CDR2 YYREEE (reference sequence). The germline V and J ends were trimmed by 0 bases and 3 bases, with 13 bases remaining between them. The CDR3 loop spans 16 amino acids.

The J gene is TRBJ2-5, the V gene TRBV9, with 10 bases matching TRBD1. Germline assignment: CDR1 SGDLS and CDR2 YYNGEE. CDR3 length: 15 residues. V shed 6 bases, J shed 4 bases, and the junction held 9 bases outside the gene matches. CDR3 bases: TGTGCCAGCACCATGGACAGGGGGGAAGGAGAGACCCAGTACTTC. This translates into CASTMDRGEGETQYF.

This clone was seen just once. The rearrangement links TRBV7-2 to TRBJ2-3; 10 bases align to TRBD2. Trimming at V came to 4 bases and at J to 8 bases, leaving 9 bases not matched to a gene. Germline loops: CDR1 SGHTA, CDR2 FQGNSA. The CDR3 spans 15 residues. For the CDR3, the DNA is TGTGCCAGCAGCTCGGGACTAGCGCACCCGAGTACGCAGTATTTT. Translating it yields CASSSGLAHPSTQYF. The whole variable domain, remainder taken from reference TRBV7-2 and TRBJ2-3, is GAGVSQSPSNKVTEKGKDVELRCDPISGHTALYWYRQSLGQGLEFLIYFQGNSAPDKSGLPSDRFSAERTGGSVSTLTIQRTQQEDSAVYLCASSSGLAHPSTQYFGPGTRLTVL.

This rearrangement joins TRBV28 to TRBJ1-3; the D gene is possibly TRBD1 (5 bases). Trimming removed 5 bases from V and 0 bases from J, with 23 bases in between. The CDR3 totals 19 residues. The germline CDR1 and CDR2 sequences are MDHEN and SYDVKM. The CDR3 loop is CASSRVGYEGRLSGNTIYF. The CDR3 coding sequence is TGTGCCAGCAGTCGGGTGGGTTATGAGGGACGACTCTCTGGAAACACCATATATTTT.

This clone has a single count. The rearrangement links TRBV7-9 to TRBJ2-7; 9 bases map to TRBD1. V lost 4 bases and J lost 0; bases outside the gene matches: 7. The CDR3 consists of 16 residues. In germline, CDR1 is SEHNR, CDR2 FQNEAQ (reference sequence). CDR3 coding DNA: TGTGCCAGCAGCTCACCCCGGGACAGGGCCTCCTACGAGCAGTACTTC. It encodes CASSSPRDRASYEQYF. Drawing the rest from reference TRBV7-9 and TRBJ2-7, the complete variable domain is DTGVSQNPRHKITKRGQNVTFRCDPISEHNRLYWYRQTLGQGPEFLTYFQNEAQLEKSRLLSDRFSAERPKGSFSTLEIQRTEQGDSAMYLCASSSPRDRASYEQYFGPGTRLTVT.

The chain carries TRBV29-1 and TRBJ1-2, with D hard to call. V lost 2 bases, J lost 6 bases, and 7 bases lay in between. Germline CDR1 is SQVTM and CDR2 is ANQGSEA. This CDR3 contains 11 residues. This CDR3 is CSVEIGNGYTF. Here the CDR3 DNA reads TGCAGCGTTGAAATTGGGAATGGCTACACCTTC. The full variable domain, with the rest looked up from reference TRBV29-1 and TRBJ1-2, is SAVISQKPSRDICQRGTSLTIQCQVDSQVTMMFWYRQQPGQSLTLIATANQGSEATYESGFVIDKFPISRPNLTFSTLTVSNMSPEDSSIYLCSVEIGNGYTFGSGTRLTVV.

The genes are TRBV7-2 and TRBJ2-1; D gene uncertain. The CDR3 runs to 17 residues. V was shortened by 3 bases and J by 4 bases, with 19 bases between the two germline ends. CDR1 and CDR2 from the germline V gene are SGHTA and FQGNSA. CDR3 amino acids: CASSFPETRTFYNEQFF. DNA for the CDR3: TGTGCCAGCAGCTTTCCCGAGACCCGTACTTTTTACAATGAGCAGTTCTTC.

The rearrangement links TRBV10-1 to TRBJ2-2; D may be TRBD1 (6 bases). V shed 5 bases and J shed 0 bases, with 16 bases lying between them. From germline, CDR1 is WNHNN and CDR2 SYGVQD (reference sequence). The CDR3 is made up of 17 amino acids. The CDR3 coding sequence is TGCGCCAGCAGTCGTACCAGGACAGTCGCGAACACCGGGGAGCTGTTTTTT. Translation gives CASSRTRTVANTGELFF.

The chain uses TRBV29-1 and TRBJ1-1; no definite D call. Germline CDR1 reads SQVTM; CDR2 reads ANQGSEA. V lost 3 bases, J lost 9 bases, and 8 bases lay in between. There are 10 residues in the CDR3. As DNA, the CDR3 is TGCAGCGTTGATCGGGTGCAAGCTTTCTTT. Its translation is CSVDRVQAFF.

The CDR3 coding sequence is TGCGCCAGCAGCCAGGGACAAGCTTCCTACAATGAGCAGTTCTTC. As protein: CASSQGQASYNEQFF. V gene TRBV5-1 combines with J gene TRBJ2-1; tentatively, D is TRBD1 (6 bases). The CDR3 loop spans 15 amino acids. Trimming removed 4 bases from V and 1 base from J, with 12 bases in between. The germline V gene encodes CDR1 SGHRS and CDR2 YFSETQ.

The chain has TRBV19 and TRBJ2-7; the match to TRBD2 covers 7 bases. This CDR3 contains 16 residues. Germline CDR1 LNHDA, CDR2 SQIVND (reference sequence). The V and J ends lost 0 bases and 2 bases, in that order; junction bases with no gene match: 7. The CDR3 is CASSIDEREGAYEQYF. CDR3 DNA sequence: TGTGCCAGTAGTATAGATGAGCGGGAAGGCGCCTACGAGCAGTACTTC. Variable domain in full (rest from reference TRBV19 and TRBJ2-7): DGGITQSPKYLFRKEGQNVTLSCEQNLNHDAMYWYRQDPGQGLRLIYYSQIVNDFQKGDIAEGYSVSREKKESFPLTVTSAQKNPTAFYLCASSIDEREGAYEQYFGPGTRLTVT.

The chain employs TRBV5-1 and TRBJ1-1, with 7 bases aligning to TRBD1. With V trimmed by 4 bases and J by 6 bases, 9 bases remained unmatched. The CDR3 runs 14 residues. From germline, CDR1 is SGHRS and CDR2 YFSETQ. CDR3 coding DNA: TGCGCCAGCAGCGAGATCAGGGGGGTCGCTGAAGCTTTCTTT. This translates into CASSEIRGVAEAFF. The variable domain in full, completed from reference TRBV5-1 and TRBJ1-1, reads KAGVTQTPRYLIKTRGQQVTLSCSPISGHRSVSWYQQTPGQGLQFLFEYFSETQRNKGNFPGRFSGRQFSNSRSEMNVSTLELGDSALYLCASSEIRGVAEAFFGQGTRLTVV.

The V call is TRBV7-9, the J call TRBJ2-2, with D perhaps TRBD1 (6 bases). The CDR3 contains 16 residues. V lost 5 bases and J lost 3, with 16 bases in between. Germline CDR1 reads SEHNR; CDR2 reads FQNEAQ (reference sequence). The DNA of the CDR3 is TGTGCCAGCAGCCCGGGGACACAGTACTACACCGGGGAGCTGTTTTTT. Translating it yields CASSPGTQYYTGELFF.

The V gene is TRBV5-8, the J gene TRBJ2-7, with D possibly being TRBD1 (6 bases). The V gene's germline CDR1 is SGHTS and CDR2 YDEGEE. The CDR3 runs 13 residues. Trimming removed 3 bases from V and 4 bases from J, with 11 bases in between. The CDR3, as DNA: TGTGCCAGCAGCTCCCTGACAGGTTACGAGCAGTACTTC. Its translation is CASSSLTGYEQYF.

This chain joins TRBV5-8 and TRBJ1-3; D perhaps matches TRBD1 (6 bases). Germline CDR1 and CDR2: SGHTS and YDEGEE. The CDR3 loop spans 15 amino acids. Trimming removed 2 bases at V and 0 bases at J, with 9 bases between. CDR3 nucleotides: TGTGCCAGCAGCTTTAGGGGACACTCTGGAAACACCATATATTTT. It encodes CASSFRGHSGNTIYF.

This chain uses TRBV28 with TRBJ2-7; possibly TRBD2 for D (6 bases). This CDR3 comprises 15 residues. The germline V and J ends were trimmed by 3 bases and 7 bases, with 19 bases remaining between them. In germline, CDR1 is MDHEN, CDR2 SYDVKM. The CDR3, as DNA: TGTGCCAGCAGTTTCCGGAACGGAGCCCGGGGGGAGCAGTACTTC. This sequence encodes CASSFRNGARGEQYF.

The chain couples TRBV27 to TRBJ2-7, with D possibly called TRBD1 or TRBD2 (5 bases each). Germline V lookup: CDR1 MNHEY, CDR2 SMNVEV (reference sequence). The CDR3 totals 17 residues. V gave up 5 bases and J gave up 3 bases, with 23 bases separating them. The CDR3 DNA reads TGTGCCAGCAGTACCCCCAGAGGGGCCCAACCCATCTACGAGCAGTACTTC. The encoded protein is CASSTPRGAQPIYEQYF.

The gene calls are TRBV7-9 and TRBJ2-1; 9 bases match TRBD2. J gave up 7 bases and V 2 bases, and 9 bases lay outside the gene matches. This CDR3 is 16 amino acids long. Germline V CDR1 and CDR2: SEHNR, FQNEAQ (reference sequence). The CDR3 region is CASSLIPAGGMNEQFF. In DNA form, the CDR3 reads TGTGCCAGCAGCTTAATTCCGGCGGGAGGGATGAATGAGCAGTTCTTC.

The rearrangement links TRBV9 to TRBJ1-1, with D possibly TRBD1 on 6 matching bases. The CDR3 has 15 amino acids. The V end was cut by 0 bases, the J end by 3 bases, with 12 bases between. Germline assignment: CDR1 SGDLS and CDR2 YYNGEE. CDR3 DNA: TGTGCCAGCAGCGTAGAAGAGAACAGGGACACTGAAGCTTTCTTT. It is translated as CASSVEENRDTEAFF.

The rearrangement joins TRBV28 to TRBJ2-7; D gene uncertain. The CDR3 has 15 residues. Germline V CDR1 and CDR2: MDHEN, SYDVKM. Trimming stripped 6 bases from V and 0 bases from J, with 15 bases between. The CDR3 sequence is CASSTAGPGSYEQYF. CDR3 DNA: TGTGCCAGCAGCACCGCAGGCCCCGGCTCCTACGAGCAGTACTTC. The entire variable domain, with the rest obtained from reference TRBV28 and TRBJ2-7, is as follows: DVKVTQSSRYLVKRTGEKVFLECVQDMDHENMFWYRQDPGLGLRLIYFSYDVKMKEKGDIPEGYSVSREKKERFSLILESASTNQTSMYLCASSTAGPGSYEQYFGPGTRLTVT.

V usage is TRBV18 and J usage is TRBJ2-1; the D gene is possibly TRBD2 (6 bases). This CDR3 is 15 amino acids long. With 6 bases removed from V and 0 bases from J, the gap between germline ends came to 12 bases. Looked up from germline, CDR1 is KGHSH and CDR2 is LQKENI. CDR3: CASSLLDYSYNEQFF. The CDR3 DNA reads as TGTGCCAGCTCTCTGTTGGACTACTCCTACAATGAGCAGTTCTTC.

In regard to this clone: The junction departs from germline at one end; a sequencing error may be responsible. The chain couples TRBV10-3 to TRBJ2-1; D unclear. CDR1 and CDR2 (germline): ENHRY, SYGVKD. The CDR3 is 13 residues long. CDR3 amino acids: CAIRESETREQFF. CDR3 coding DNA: TGTGCCATCAGGGAGTCTGAAACCCGTGAGCAGTTCTTC.

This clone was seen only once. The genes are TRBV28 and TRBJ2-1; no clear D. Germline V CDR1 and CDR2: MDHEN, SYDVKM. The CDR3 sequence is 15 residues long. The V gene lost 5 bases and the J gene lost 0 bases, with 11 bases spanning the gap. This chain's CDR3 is CASSPGRASYNEQFF. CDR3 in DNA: TGTGCCAGCAGTCCTGGACGTGCCTCCTACAATGAGCAGTTCTTC.

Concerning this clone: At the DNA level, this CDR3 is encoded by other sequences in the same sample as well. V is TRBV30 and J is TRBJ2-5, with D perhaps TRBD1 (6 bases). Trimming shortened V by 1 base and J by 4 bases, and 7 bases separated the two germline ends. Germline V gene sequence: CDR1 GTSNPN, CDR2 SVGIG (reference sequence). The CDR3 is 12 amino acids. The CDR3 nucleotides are TGTGCCTGGAGTGGCAGGGGAGAGACCCAGTACTTC. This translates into CAWSGRGETQYF. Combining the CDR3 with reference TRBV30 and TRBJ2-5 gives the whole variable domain SQTIHQWPATLVQPVGSPLSLECTVEGTSNPNLYWYRQAAGRGLQLLFYSVGIGQISSEVPQNLSASRPQDRQFILSSKKLLLSDSGFYLCAWSGRGETQYFGPGTRLLVL.

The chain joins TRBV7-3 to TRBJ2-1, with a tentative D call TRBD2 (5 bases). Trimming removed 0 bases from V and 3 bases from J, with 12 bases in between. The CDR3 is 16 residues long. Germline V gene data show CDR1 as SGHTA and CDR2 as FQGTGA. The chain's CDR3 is CASSLTPPSIYNEQFF. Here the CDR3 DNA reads TGTGCCAGCAGCTTAACCCCTCCTAGCATCTACAATGAGCAGTTCTTC.

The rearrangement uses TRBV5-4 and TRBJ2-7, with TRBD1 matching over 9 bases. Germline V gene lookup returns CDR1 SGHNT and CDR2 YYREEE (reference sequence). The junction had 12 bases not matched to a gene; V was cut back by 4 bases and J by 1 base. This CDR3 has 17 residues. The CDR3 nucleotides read TGTGCCAGCAGCCCTCCTCCGGGGACAGGGTGGTCCTACGAGCAGTACTTC. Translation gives CASSPPPGTGWSYEQYF.